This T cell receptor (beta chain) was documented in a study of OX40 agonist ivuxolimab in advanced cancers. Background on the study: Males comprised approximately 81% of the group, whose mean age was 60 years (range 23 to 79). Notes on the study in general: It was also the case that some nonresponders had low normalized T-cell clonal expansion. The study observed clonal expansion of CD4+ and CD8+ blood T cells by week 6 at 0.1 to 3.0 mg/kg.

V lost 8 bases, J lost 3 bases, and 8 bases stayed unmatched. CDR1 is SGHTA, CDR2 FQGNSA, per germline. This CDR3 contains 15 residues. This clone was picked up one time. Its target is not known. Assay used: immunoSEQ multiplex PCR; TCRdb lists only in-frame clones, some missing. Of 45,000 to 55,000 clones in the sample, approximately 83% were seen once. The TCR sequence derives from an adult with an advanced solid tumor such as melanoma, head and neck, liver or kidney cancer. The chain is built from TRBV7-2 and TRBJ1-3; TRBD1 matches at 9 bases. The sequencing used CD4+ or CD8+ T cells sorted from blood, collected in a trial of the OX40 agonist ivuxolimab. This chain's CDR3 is CASFPGDRVGNTIYF. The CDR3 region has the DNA TGTGCCAGCTTCCCCGGGGACAGGGTTGGAAACACCATATATTTT. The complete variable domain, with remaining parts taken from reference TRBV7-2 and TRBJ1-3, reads GAGVSQSPSNKVTEKGKDVELRCDPISGHTALYWYRQSLGQGLEFLIYFQGNSAPDKSGLPSDRFSAERTGGSVSTLTIQRTQQEDSAVYLCASFPGDRVGNTIYFGEGSWLTVV.